This T cell receptor beta chain was sequenced during a study of blood T cell repertoires in COVID-19. Here immunoSEQ multiplex PCR was the method, and the copy in TCRdb shows in-frame clones only, minus some. This table has more than 150,000 clones, approximately 80% appearing once. Those enrolled, adults aged roughly 18 to 89 years, came from about two dozen US areas. Participants' reported clinical history set cohort assignment. Material: PBMCs or T cells enriched from blood (not recorded which). This sequence was found in a woman between 50 and 59 years old who had recovered from COVID-19.

Here the CDR3 DNA reads TGTGCCAGCTCTCTAACCGGCGGGGGACAGGGGGCCTACGAGCAGTACTTC. It yields the protein CASSLTGGGQGAYEQYF. J is TRBJ2-7 and V is TRBV18, with 11 nucleotides matching TRBD1. CDR1 is KGHSH and CDR2 is LQKENI in the germline V gene. This CDR3 spans 17 amino acids. With 6 bases clipped from V and 2 bases from J, the junction kept 12 bases outside the gene matches.